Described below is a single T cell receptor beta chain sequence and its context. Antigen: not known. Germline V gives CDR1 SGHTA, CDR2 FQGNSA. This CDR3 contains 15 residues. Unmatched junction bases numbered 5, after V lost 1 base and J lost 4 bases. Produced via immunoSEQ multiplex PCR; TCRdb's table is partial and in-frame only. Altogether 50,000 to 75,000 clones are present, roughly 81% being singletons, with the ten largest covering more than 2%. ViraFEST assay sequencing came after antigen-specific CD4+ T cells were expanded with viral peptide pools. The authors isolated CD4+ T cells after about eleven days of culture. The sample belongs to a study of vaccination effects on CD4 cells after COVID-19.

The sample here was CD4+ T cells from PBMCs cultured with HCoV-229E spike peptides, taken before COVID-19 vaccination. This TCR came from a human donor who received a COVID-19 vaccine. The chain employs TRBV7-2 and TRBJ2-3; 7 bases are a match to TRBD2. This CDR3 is CASSLVAGVPDTQYF. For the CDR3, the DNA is TGTGCCAGCAGCTTAGTTGCGGGGGTACCAGATACGCAGTATTTT.